The clone carrying this T cell receptor beta chain occurred many times. Its antigen is not known. Stated time point: persistent/refractory GD, antithyroid drugs over 5 years with positive TRAb. PBMC-derived RNA was used for the TCR library. EDTA tubes collected 9 to 9.5 milliliters of peripheral blood. There are 12 residues in the CDR3. Germline CDR1 reads LGHDT; CDR2 reads YNNKEL (reference sequence). V dropped 1 base and J dropped 2 bases, with 3 bases sitting between them. The TCR beta library used iRepertoire HTBI primers with Arm-PCR amplification of CDR3. MiXCR was run by TCRdb on the multiplex PCR reads, yielding one entry per CDR3 protein. The repertoire includes hundreds of thousands of distinct CDR3 sequences, roughly 23% of them detected once, and under 15% sits in the top ten. This record belongs to a study of regulatory T cells in long-lasting Graves disease. Study-level points and caveats: Accuracy could have been hurt by small sample size. Favoring TRBV28, TRBJ1-2 and TRBJ2-5 was a feature seen in persistent disease.

This clonotype originated in a female donor with Graves disease. The sequencing here drew on peripheral blood mononuclear cells (PBMCs), taken when the disease was refractory, from a patient treated with antithyroid drugs. The chain recombines TRBV3-1 with TRBJ2-7; unclear D gene. The CDR3 DNA sequence: TGTGCCAGCAGCCAAGGAGCCTACGAGCAGTACTTC. This codes for CASSQGAYEQYF.